The next 25 T cell receptor beta chains were all read from a single sample in a study of blood T cell repertoires in COVID-19. The repertoire was sequenced with immunoSEQ multiplex PCR; TCRdb's copy has only in-frame clones and lacks some. The sample has about 200,000 clones; around 83% are singletons. Sequencing was carried out using peripheral blood. These receptors came from a woman of 80 years or more with COVID-19, enrolled during active disease.

In DNA form, the CDR3 reads TGTGCCAGCAGTTACCGGCAGGGTAACGGGGAGCTGTTTTTT. Residues: CASSYRQGNGELFF. The V call is TRBV6-5, the J call TRBJ2-2; D might be TRBD1 (5 bases). CDR1 is MNHEY, CDR2 SVGAGI, per germline. V was pared by 2 bases and J by 7 bases, with 11 bases between. This CDR3 contains 14 residues.

The chain combines TRBV21-1 with TRBJ2-1; the table's D call, TRBD2, was not checked against the DNA. TRBV21-1 is tagged as a pseudogene. The CDR3 consists of 14 residues. The CDR3 DNA sequence: TGTGCCAGCACTACTAGCGGGTCCTACAATGAGCAGTTCTTC. The encoded protein is CASTTSGSYNEQFF.

The rearrangement joins TRBV5-4 to TRBJ2-7; a weak D match, TRBD2 (6 bases). This CDR3 spans 14 amino acids. The V end was cut by 3 bases, the J end by 2 bases, with 12 bases between. Per the germline V gene, CDR1 is SGHNT and CDR2 is YYREEE (reference sequence). The CDR3 region is CASSSPGGPYEQYF. The DNA for the CDR3 is TGTGCCAGCAGCTCGCCAGGAGGGCCCTACGAGCAGTACTTC.

This clone showed up just once. This chain uses TRBV30 with TRBJ1-1; D remains unclear. Trimming took off 4 bases at V and 0 bases at J, with 9 bases between the two ends. The CDR3 length is 13 residues. Germline V gives CDR1 GTSNPN, CDR2 SVGIG (reference sequence). The CDR3 loop is CAWKENVNTEAFF. CDR3 nucleotide sequence: TGTGCCTGGAAAGAGAACGTGAACACTGAAGCTTTCTTT.

The V gene is TRBV7-9, the J gene TRBJ2-7; 9 bases agree with TRBD2. CDR1 and CDR2 (germline): SEHNR, FQNEAQ (reference sequence). The V gene end was trimmed by 5 bases and the J gene end by 0 bases; junction bases not matched to a gene: 8. This CDR3 contains 16 residues. CDR3 region: CASSHPSGRSSYEQYF. The CDR3 DNA follows: TGTGCCAGCAGCCACCCGAGCGGGAGGAGCTCCTACGAGCAGTACTTC.

This clone occurred once. The gene calls are TRBV28 and TRBJ1-4, with D possibly TRBD1 on 6 matching bases. The CDR3 runs 16 residues. Germline CDR1 MDHEN, CDR2 SYDVKM. V was clipped by 3 bases and J by 0 bases, with 11 bases between them. The CDR3 DNA is TGTGCCAGCAGTTTGCAGGGGACCGCAACTAATGAAAAACTGTTTTTT. Translated, it gives CASSLQGTATNEKLFF.

This chain joins TRBV19 and TRBJ2-2, with TRBD1 identical over 8 bases. The CDR3 totals 14 residues. Germline V gene sequence: CDR1 LNHDA, CDR2 SQIVND (reference sequence). This CDR3 is CAARGQGNTGELFF. The CDR3 DNA sequence: TGTGCAGCCCGAGGACAGGGGAACACCGGGGAGCTGTTTTTT.

The chain is built from TRBV5-1 and TRBJ2-7; TRBD2 matches at 7 bases. There are 16 residues in the CDR3. Germline trimming cut 2 bases from V and 4 bases from J; bases unmatched to any gene: 12. CDR1 is SGHRS, CDR2 YFSETQ, per germline. The CDR3 loop is CASSLTTRDYGYEQYF. DNA of the CDR3: TGCGCCAGCAGCTTAACTACCCGGGACTACGGGTACGAGCAGTACTTC.

V and J are TRBV6-1 and TRBJ2-5; TRBD2 might be the D (5 bases). The CDR3 covers 14 residues. Trimming took 5 bases from V and 2 from J, leaving 12 bases between them. Germline assignment: CDR1 MNHNS and CDR2 SASEGT. Here the CDR3 reads CASSSRTGQETQYF. CDR3 bases: TGTGCCAGCAGTTCTCGGACGGGACAAGAGACCCAGTACTTC.

The chain has TRBV29-1 and TRBJ2-1, with 10 bases that match TRBD2. Germline loops: CDR1 SQVTM, CDR2 ANQGSEA. V lost 4 bases, J lost 7 bases, and 10 bases stayed unmatched. This CDR3 is 15 amino acids long. CDR3 region: CSVVTGTSARNEQFF. For the CDR3, the DNA is TGCAGCGTTGTCACCGGGACTAGCGCAAGAAATGAGCAGTTCTTC.

This rearrangement joins TRBV10-1 to TRBJ2-6; possibly TRBD1 for D (6 bases). Germline CDR1 and CDR2: WNHNN and SYGVQD (reference sequence). The CDR3 sequence is 15 residues long. Trimming shortened V by 2 bases and J by 1 base, and 6 bases separated the two germline ends. The CDR3 DNA sequence: TGCGCCAGCAGTGAGGGACAGTCTGGGGCCAACGTCCTGACTTTC. It yields the protein CASSEGQSGANVLTF.

This clone was recorded a few times. The rearrangement links TRBV10-3 to TRBJ1-6; 7 bases line up with TRBD1. V was pared by 6 bases and J by 10 bases, with 6 bases of the junction left unmatched. The CDR3 is 13 amino acids. The V gene's germline CDR1 is ENHRY and CDR2 SYGVKD. CDR3 DNA sequence: TGTGCCATCAGATCAACAGGGGAATCACCCCTCCACTTT. This gives the protein CAIRSTGESPLHF.

For the CDR3, the DNA is TGCAGTGCTAGTGCGGGGGTCGGGGGGACTGAAGCTTTCTTT. The encoded protein is CSASAGVGGTEAFF. The J gene is TRBJ1-1, the V gene TRBV20-1, with a tentative D call TRBD1 (5 bases). There are 14 residues in the CDR3. In germline, CDR1 is DFQATT, CDR2 SNEGSKA (reference sequence). Trimming stripped 3 bases from V and 5 bases from J, with 16 bases between.

This chain uses TRBV19 with TRBJ2-1; 7 nucleotides agree with TRBD2. The length of the CDR3 is 14 residues. The ends lost 1 base at V and 9 bases at J; junction bases unmatched: 6. CDR1 is LNHDA, CDR2 SQIVND, per germline (reference sequence). The CDR3 DNA reads TGTGCCAGTAGTATAGCGCGGGAGACTAGTGAGCAGTTCTTC. Protein sequence: CASSIARETSEQFF.

The gene calls are TRBV14 and TRBJ2-7; TRBD2 matches 8 bases. CDR1 and CDR2 (germline): SGHDN, FVKESK. V lost 4 bases to trimming and J lost 2 bases; unmatched junction nucleotides: 7. The CDR3 sequence is 15 residues long. The CDR3 bases are TGTGCCAGCAGCCGGCTAGCGGGCTCCCCCTACGAGCAGTACTTC. Translated, it gives CASSRLAGSPYEQYF.

This clone was picked up a small number of times. The chain links TRBV5-1 to TRBJ1-4, with 7 bases fitting TRBD1. J gave up 8 bases and V 4 bases, and 8 bases lay outside the gene matches. In germline, CDR1 is SGHRS, CDR2 YFSETQ. The CDR3 extends over 14 amino acids. The CDR3 nucleotides are TGCGCCAGCAGCGTCGGGACAGCGGACGAAAAACTGTTTTTT. This translates into CASSVGTADEKLFF.

The rearrangement links TRBV27 to TRBJ2-2, with TRBD2 identical over 7 bases. Per the germline V gene, CDR1 is MNHEY and CDR2 is SMNVEV (reference sequence). CDR3 size: 14 residues. CDR3 residues: CASRGTTTTGELFF. The CDR3 DNA reads TGTGCGTCGAGAGGGACTACTACAACCGGGGAGCTGTTTTTT.

This clone was recorded only once. The chain recombines TRBV3-1 (or the pseudogene TRBV3-2) with TRBJ2-5, with TRBD1 identical over 10 bases. CDR1 LGHDT and CDR2 YNNKEL come from the germline V gene (reference sequence). This CDR3 has 14 residues. The junction had 7 bases not matched to a gene; V was cut back by 4 bases and J by 8 bases. As DNA, the CDR3 is TGTGCCAGCAGCCCCAGCCGGACAGGGGGAACCCAGTACTTC. Its protein product is CASSPSRTGGTQYF.

The chain couples TRBV5-1 to TRBJ2-6, with a possible D match to TRBD1 (5 bases). Trimming removed 6 bases from V and 4 bases from J, with 20 bases in between. This CDR3 region has 17 residues. Germline V CDR1 and CDR2: SGHRS, YFSETQ. This CDR3 reads CASTPREAGPGANVLTF. The CDR3 DNA reads as TGCGCCAGCACCCCAAGGGAAGCAGGGCCAGGGGCCAACGTCCTGACTTTC.

This chain joins TRBV5-1 and TRBJ2-7; 11 nucleotides align to TRBD1. CDR3 length: 16 amino acids. CDR1 is SGHRS, CDR2 YFSETQ, per germline. V lost 0 bases to trimming and J lost 5 bases; unmatched junction nucleotides: 7. This chain's CDR3 is CASSLAKGTGGDEQYF. The DNA of the CDR3 is TGCGCCAGCAGCTTGGCCAAGGGGACAGGGGGAGACGAGCAGTACTTC.

This clone has just a few counts. The chain couples TRBV10-3 to TRBJ2-3; the match to TRBD2 covers 13 bases. Germline CDR1 and CDR2: ENHRY and SYGVKD. The CDR3 extends over 17 amino acids. V lost 3 bases to trimming and J lost 2 bases; unmatched junction nucleotides: 5. DNA of the CDR3: TGTGCCATCAGTGAAACTAGCGGGGGGGACGTCACAGATACGCAGTATTTT. Residues: CAISETSGGDVTDTQYF.

V is TRBV5-5 and J is TRBJ1-2; a weak D match, TRBD1 (6 bases). The CDR3 is 15 amino acids. In germline, CDR1 is SGHKS, CDR2 YYEKEE (reference sequence). V was clipped by 1 base and J by 1 base, with 11 bases between them. The chain's CDR3 is CASSLSGDLNYGYTF. DNA for the CDR3: TGTGCCAGCAGCTTGTCAGGGGATCTTAACTATGGCTACACCTTC. Filled out from reference TRBV5-5 and TRBJ1-2, the complete variable domain reads DAGVTQSPTHLIKTRGQQVTLRCSPISGHKSVSWYQQVLGQGPQFIFQYYEKEERGRGNFPDRFSARQFPNYSSELNVNALLLGDSALYLCASSLSGDLNYGYTFGSGTRLTVV.

The chain combines TRBV5-4 with TRBJ2-3, with 9 bases aligning to TRBD2. Germline CDR1 reads SGHNT; CDR2 reads YYREEE (reference sequence). J lost 0 bases, V lost 3 bases, and 5 bases had no gene match. This CDR3 comprises 16 residues. The CDR3 nucleotides read TGTGCCAGCAGCTATCTAGCGGGGCTAAGCACAGATACGCAGTATTTT. This codes for CASSYLAGLSTDTQYF.

The V and J genes are TRBV30 and TRBJ1-1; 11 bases line up with TRBD1. V lost 1 base, J lost 12 bases, and 4 bases stayed unmatched. The CDR3 has 12 amino acids. Germline V gene data show CDR1 as GTSNPN and CDR2 as SVGIG (reference sequence). DNA of the CDR3: TGTGCCTGGAGTGGGGACAGGGGGAAGACTTTCTTT. Its protein is CAWSGDRGKTFF.

The chain couples TRBV7-2 to TRBJ2-7; weak D call: TRBD2 (6 bases). The V end lost 1 base, the J end lost 4 bases, and 14 bases lay between the germline ends. CDR1 is SGHTA, CDR2 FQGNSA, per germline. This CDR3 has 15 amino acids. CDR3 protein: CASSLVRDFLYEQYF. The CDR3 nucleotides read TGTGCCAGCAGCTTAGTAAGGGACTTCCTATACGAGCAGTACTTC.